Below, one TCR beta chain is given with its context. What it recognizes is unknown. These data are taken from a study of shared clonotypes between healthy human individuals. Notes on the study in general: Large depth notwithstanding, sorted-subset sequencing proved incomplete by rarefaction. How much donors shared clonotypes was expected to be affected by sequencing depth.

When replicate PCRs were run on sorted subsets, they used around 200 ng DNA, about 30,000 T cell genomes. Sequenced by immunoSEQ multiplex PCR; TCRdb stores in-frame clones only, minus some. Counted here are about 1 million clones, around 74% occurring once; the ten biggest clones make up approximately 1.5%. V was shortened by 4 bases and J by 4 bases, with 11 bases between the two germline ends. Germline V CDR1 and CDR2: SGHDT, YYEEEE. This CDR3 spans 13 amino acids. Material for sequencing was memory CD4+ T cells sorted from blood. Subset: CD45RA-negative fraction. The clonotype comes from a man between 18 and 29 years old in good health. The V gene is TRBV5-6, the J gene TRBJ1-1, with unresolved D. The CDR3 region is CASSDQFGTEAFF. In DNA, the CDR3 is TGTGCCAGCAGCGATCAATTTGGCACTGAAGCTTTCTTT.